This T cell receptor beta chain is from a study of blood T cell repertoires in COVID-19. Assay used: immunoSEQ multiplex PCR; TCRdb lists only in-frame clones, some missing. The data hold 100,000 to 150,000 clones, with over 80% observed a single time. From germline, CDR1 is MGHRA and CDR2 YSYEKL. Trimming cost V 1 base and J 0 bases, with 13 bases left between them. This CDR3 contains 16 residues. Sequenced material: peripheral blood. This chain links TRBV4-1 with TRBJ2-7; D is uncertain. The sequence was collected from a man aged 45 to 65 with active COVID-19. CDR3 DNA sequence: TGCGCCAGCAGCCAAGCATCTTGGGCAGGCTCCTACGAGCAGTACTTC. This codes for CASSQASWAGSYEQYF.